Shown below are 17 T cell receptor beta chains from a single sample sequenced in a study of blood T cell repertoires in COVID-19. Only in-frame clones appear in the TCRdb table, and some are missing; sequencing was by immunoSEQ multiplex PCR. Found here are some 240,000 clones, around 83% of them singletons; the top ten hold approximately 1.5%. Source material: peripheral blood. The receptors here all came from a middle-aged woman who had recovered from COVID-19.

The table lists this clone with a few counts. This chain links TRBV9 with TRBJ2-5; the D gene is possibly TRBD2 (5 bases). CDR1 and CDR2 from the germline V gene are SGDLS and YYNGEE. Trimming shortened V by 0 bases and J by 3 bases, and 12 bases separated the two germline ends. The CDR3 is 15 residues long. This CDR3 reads CASSVDSGGEETQYF. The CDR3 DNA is TGTGCCAGCAGCGTAGATTCCGGAGGAGAAGAGACCCAGTACTTC.

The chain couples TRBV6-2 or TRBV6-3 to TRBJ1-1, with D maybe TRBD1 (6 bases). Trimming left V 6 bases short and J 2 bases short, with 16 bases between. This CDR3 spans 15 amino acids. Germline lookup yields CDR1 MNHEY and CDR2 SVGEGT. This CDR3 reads CASSEVGTTNTEAFF. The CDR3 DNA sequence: TGTGCCAGCAGCGAAGTCGGGACAACCAACACTGAAGCTTTCTTT.

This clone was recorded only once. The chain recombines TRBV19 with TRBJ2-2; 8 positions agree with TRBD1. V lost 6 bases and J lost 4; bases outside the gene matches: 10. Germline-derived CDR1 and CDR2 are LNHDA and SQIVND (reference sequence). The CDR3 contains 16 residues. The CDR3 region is CASRQTGAAGTGELFF. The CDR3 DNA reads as TGTGCCAGTAGACAGACAGGGGCTGCGGGCACCGGGGAGCTGTTTTTT. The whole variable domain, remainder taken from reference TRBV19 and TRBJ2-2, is DGGITQSPKYLFRKEGQNVTLSCEQNLNHDAMYWYRQDPGQGLRLIYYSQIVNDFQKGDIAEGYSVSREKKESFPLTVTSAQKNPTAFYLCASRQTGAAGTGELFFGEGSRLTVL.

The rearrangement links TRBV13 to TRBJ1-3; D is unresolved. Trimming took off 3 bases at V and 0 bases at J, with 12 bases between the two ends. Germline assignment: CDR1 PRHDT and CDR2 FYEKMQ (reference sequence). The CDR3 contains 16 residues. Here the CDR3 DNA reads TGTGCCAGCAGCTTTTCGTCGCGGCACTCTGGAAACACCATATATTTT. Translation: CASSFSSRHSGNTIYF.

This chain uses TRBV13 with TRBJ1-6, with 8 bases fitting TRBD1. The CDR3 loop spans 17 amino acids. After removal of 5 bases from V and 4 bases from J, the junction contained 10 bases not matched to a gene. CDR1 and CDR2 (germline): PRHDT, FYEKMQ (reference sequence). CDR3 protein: CASSGRGQGNYNSPLHF. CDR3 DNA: TGTGCCAGCAGCGGGAGAGGACAGGGAAATTATAATTCACCCCTCCACTTT.

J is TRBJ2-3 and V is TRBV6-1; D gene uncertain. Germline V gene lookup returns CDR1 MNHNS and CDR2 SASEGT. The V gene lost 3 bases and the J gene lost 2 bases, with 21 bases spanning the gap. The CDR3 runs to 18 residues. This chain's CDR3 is CASSEVDEYLPITDTQYF. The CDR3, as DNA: TGTGCCAGCAGTGAGGTAGATGAGTACCTCCCGATCACAGATACGCAGTATTTT.

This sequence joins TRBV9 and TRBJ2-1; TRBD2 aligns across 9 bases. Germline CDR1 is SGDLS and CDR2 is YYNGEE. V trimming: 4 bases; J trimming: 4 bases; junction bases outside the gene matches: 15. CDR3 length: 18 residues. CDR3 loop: CASSPQAGGPYVYNEQFF. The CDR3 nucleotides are TGTGCCAGCAGCCCGCAGGCGGGGGGGCCGTACGTTTACAATGAGCAGTTCTTC.

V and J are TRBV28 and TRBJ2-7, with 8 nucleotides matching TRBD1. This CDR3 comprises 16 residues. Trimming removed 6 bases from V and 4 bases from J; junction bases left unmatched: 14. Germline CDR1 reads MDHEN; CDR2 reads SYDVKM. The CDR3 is CASRLPAGTGAYEQYF. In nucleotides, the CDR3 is TGTGCCAGCAGGCTCCCCGCCGGGACAGGTGCGTACGAGCAGTACTTC.

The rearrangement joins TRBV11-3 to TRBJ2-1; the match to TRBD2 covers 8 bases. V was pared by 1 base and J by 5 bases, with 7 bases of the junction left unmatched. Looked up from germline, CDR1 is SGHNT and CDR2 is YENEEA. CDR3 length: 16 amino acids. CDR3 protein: CASSLVHGGANNEQFF. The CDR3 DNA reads TGTGCCAGCAGCTTAGTGCACGGGGGGGCGAACAATGAGCAGTTCTTC. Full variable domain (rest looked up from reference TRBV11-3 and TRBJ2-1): EAGVVQSPRYKIIEKKQPVAFWCNPISGHNTLYWYLQNLGQGPELLIRYENEEAVDDSQLPKDRFSAERLKGVDSTLKIQPAELGDSAVYLCASSLVHGGANNEQFFGPGTRLTVL.

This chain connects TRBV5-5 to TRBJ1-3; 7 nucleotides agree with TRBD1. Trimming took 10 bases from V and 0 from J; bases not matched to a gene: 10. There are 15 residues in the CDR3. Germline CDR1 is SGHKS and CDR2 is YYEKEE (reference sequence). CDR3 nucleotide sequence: TGTGCCTGGAGGGACAGTCCCTTCTCTGGAAACACCATATATTTT. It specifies CAWRDSPFSGNTIYF.

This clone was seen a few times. CDR3: CASSQGHQNTEAFF. DNA for the CDR3: TGTGCCAGCAGTCAGGGACACCAGAACACTGAAGCTTTCTTT. The rearrangement joins TRBV9 to TRBJ1-1; the D gene is possibly TRBD1 (6 bases). The V gene's germline CDR1 is SGDLS and CDR2 YYNGEE. Trimming removed 5 bases from V and 1 base from J, with 12 bases in between. The CDR3 sequence is 14 residues long.

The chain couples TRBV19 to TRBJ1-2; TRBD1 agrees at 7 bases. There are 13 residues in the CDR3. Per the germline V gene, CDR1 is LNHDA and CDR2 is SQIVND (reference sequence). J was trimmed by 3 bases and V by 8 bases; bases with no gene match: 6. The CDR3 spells CASSEGTDYGYTF. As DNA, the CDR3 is TGTGCCAGTTCCGAAGGGACAGACTATGGCTACACCTTC.

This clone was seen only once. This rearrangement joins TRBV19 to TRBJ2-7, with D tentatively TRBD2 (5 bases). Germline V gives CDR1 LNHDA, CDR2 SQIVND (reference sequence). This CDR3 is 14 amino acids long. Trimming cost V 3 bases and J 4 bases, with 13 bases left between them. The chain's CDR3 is CASSISGLGYEQYF. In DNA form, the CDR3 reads TGTGCCAGTAGTATCTCGGGGTTGGGATACGAGCAGTACTTC.

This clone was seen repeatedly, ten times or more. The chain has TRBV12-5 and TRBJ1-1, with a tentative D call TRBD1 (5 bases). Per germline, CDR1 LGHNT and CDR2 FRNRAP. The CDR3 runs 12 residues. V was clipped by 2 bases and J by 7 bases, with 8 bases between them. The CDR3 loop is CASGLWQGEAFF. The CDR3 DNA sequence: TGTGCTAGTGGTTTGTGGCAGGGTGAAGCTTTCTTT.

This CDR3 is CASSSTQEETQYF. In nucleotides, the CDR3 is TGTGCCAGCAGCTCTACTCAGGAAGAGACCCAGTACTTC. This chain links TRBV7-9 with TRBJ2-5; D gene unclear. The V gene's germline CDR1 is SEHNR and CDR2 FQNEAQ (reference sequence). The CDR3 totals 13 residues. Trimming removed 4 bases at V and 3 bases at J, with 9 bases between.

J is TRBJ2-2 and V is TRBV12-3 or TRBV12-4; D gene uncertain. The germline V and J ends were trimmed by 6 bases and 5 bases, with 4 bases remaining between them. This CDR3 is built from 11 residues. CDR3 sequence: CASRLTGELFF. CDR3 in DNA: TGTGCCAGCAGACTAACCGGGGAGCTGTTTTTT.

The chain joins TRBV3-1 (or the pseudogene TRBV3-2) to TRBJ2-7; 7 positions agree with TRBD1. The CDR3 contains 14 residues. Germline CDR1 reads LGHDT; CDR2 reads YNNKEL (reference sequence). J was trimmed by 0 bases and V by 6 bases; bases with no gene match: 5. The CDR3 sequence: CASSRDRSSYEQYF. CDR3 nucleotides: TGTGCCAGCAGTCGGGACAGAAGCTCCTACGAGCAGTACTTC.